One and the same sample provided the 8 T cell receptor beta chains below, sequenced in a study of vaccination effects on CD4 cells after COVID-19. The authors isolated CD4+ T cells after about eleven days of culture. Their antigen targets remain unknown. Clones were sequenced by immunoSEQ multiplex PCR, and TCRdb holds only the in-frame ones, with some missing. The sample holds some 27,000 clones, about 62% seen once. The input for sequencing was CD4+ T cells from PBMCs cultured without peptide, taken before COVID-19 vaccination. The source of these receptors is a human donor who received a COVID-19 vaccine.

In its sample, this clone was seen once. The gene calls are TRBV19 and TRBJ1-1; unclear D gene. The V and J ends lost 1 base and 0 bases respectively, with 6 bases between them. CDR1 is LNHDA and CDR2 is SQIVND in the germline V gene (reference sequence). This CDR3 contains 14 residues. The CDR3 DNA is TGTGCCAGTAGTATAGGACACATGAACACTGAAGCTTTCTTT. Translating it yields CASSIGHMNTEAFF. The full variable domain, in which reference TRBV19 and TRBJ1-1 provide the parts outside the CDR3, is DGGITQSPKYLFRKEGQNVTLSCEQNLNHDAMYWYRQDPGQGLRLIYYSQIVNDFQKGDIAEGYSVSREKKESFPLTVTSAQKNPTAFYLCASSIGHMNTEAFFGQGTRLTVV.

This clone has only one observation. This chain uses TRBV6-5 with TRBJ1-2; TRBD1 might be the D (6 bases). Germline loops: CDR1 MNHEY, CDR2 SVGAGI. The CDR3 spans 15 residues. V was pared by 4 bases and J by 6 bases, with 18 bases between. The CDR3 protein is CASSSRSQGRNGYTF. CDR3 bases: TGTGCCAGCAGTTCAAGAAGTCAGGGGAGGAATGGCTACACCTTC.

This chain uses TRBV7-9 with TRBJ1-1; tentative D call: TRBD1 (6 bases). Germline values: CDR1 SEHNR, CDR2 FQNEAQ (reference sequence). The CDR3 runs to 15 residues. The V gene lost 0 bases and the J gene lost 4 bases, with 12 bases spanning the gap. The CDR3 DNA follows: TGTGCCAGCAGCTTAGCATCACAGGGTAGCACTGAAGCTTTCTTT. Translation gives CASSLASQGSTEAFF.

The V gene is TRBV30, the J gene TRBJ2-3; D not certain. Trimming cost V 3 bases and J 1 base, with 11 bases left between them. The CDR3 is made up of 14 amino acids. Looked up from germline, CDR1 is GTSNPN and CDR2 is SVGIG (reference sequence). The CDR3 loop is CAWSKNRGTDTQYF. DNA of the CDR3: TGTGCCTGGAGCAAGAACCGGGGCACAGATACGCAGTATTTT.

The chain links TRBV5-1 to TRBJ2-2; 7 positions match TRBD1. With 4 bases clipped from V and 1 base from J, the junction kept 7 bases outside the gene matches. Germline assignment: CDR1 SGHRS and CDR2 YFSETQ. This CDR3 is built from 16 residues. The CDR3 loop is CASSLTGARNTGELFF. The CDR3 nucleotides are TGCGCCAGCAGCCTTACAGGGGCCCGGAACACCGGGGAGCTGTTTTTT.

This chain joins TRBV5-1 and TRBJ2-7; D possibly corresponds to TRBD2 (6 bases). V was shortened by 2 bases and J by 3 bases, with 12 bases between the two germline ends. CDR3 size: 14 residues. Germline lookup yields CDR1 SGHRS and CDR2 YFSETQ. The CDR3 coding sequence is TGCGCCAGCAGCTTTAGCGGACCCGTCTACGAGCAGTACTTC. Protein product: CASSFSGPVYEQYF.

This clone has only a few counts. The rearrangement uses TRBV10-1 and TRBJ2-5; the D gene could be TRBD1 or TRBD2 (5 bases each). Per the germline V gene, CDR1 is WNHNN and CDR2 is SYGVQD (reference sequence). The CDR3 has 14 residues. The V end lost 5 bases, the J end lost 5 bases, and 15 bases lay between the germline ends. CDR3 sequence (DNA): TGCGCCAGCAGTCCGGGACCGATGGGGGAGACCCAGTACTTC. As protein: CASSPGPMGETQYF.

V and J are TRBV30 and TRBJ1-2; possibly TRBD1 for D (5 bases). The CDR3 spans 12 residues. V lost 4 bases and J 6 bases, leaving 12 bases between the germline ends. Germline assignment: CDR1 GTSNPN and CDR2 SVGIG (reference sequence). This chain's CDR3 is CAWNRGVDGYTF. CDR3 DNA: TGTGCCTGGAATCGGGGGGTAGATGGCTACACCTTC.